Below are 20 T cell receptor beta chains sequenced from a single sample in a study of T cells after yellow fever vaccination. TCRdb independently ran MiXCR on the 5' RACE reads; one entry per CDR3 protein. The repertoire holds about 220,000 distinct CDR3 sequences, with roughly 3.3% as singletons. Material: CD4+ T cells sorted from PBMCs, obtained 10 days after the yellow fever booster vaccination. These receptors all stem from a man between 18 and 29 years old who received the YFV17D yellow fever vaccine.

This clonotype has more than one count but fewer than ten. CDR3 protein: CASSLADRYTGELFF. CDR3 nucleotide sequence: TGCGCCAGCAGCTTGGCAGACAGGTACACCGGGGAGCTGTTTTTT. The rearrangement uses TRBV5-1 and TRBJ2-2, with a tentative D call TRBD1 (6 bases). This CDR3 spans 15 amino acids. Germline CDR1 and CDR2: SGHRS and YFSETQ. Trimming cost V 0 bases and J 3 bases, with 9 bases left between them. The full variable domain, completed using reference TRBV5-1 and TRBJ2-2, is KAGVTQTPRYLIKTRGQQVTLSCSPISGHRSVSWYQQTPGQGLQFLFEYFSETQRNKGNFPGRFSGRQFSNSRSEMNVSTLELGDSALYLCASSLADRYTGELFFGEGSRLTVL.

This clonotype was detected many times. The chain is built from TRBV7-9 and TRBJ2-7; possibly TRBD2 for D (5 bases). CDR3 length: 13 amino acids. V was pared by 3 bases and J by 6 bases, with 12 bases between. The germline V gene has CDR1 SEHNR and CDR2 FQNEAQ (reference sequence). The CDR3 DNA follows: TGTGCCAGCAGCTTGACCCGGGGAGCCGAGCAGTACGTC. It encodes CASSLTRGAEQYV.

This clonotype was seen only a few times. This chain connects TRBV20-1 to TRBJ1-6; D is unclear. V shed 0 bases and J shed 7 bases, with 19 bases lying between them. The CDR3 contains 17 residues. CDR1 and CDR2 from the germline V gene are DFQATT and SNEGSKA (reference sequence). This chain's CDR3 is CSARDERSRGNNSPLHF. CDR3 in DNA: TGCAGTGCTAGAGACGAAAGATCCCGGGGAAACAATTCACCCCTCCACTTT.

This clonotype showed up many times. This rearrangement joins TRBV7-9 to TRBJ2-7; maybe TRBD2 (6 bases). The CDR3 spans 12 residues. Per germline, CDR1 SEHNR and CDR2 FQNEAQ (reference sequence). Trimming left V 4 bases short and J 3 bases short, with 7 bases between. This CDR3 reads CASSWGGYEQYV. In DNA, the CDR3 is TGTGCCAGCAGCTGGGGAGGCTACGAGCAGTACGTC.

This clonotype was observed a handful of times. This chain uses TRBV7-2 with TRBJ2-7; TRBD1 or TRBD2 may be the D gene (6 bases each). V was cut by 3 bases and J by 5 bases, with 14 bases left in between. CDR1 and CDR2 (germline): SGHTA, FQGNSA. This CDR3 has 14 amino acids. The CDR3 nucleotides are TGTGCCAGCAGCTTGCTGGGGGGCCGGGACGAGCAGTACTTC. It specifies CASSLLGGRDEQYF.

This clonotype was detected many times. The rearrangement links TRBV5-1 to TRBJ2-7, with 7 nucleotides matching TRBD1. J lost 5 bases, V lost 4 bases, and 12 bases had no gene match. The germline CDR1 and CDR2 sequences are SGHRS and YFSETQ. CDR3 length equals 15 residues. The CDR3 bases are TGCGCCAGCAGCGTGGTCTACAGGGGCGGGCACGAGCAGTACTTC. The encoded protein is CASSVVYRGGHEQYF. Together with reference TRBV5-1 and TRBJ2-7, the CDR3 gives the full variable domain: KAGVTQTPRYLIKTRGQQVTLSCSPISGHRSVSWYQQTPGQGLQFLFEYFSETQRNKGNFPGRFSGRQFSNSRSEMNVSTLELGDSALYLCASSVVYRGGHEQYFGPGTRLTVT.

Ten or more counts support this clonotype. The chain uses TRBV7-2 and TRBJ1-6; D is uncertain. CDR1 and CDR2 (germline): SGHTA, FQGNSA. V was pared by 4 bases and J by 6 bases, with 13 bases between. The CDR3 is 15 amino acids. The DNA for the CDR3 is TGTGCCAGCAGCTCCCTGGGATCGGTTAATTCACCCCTCCACTTT. It codes for CASSSLGSVNSPLHF.

V is TRBV5-1 and J is TRBJ1-4, with D uncertain. Germline V gene data show CDR1 as SGHRS and CDR2 as YFSETQ. CDR3 length: 14 amino acids. V lost 0 bases, J lost 4 bases, and 7 bases lay in between. CDR3 amino acids: CASSLGNVNEKLFF. CDR3 in DNA: TGCGCCAGCAGCTTGGGGAATGTTAATGAAAAACTGTTTTTT.

The chain combines TRBV9 with TRBJ1-4, with D uncertain. The germline V gene encodes CDR1 SGDLS and CDR2 YYNGEE. The CDR3 totals 11 residues. Trimming removed 7 bases at V and 5 bases at J, with 6 bases between. The CDR3 nucleotides are TGTGCCAGCGGGGAGAATGAAAAACTGTTTTTT. Its translation: CASGENEKLFF.

This clonotype was detected only a few times. The chain couples TRBV20-1 to TRBJ1-6, with a weak D call TRBD1 (5 bases). Trimming shortened V by 0 bases and J by 4 bases, and 13 bases separated the two germline ends. The CDR3 loop spans 16 amino acids. Germline V gene lookup returns CDR1 DFQATT and CDR2 SNEGSKA (reference sequence). The CDR3 region is CSARDRGMGYNSPLHF. Written as DNA, the CDR3 is TGCAGTGCTAGAGATAGGGGAATGGGGTATAATTCACCCCTCCACTTT.

This clonotype was found many times. V usage is TRBV5-1 and J usage is TRBJ2-6, with no clear D. The CDR3 runs to 16 residues. Germline V lookup: CDR1 SGHRS, CDR2 YFSETQ. V dropped 1 base and J dropped 2 bases, with 10 bases sitting between them. The CDR3 protein is CASSLPVMAGANVLTF. In nucleotides, the CDR3 is TGCGCCAGCAGCTTGCCGGTAATGGCTGGGGCCAACGTCCTGACTTTC. The full variable domain, its missing parts supplied by reference TRBV5-1 and TRBJ2-6, is KAGVTQTPRYLIKTRGQQVTLSCSPISGHRSVSWYQQTPGQGLQFLFEYFSETQRNKGNFPGRFSGRQFSNSRSEMNVSTLELGDSALYLCASSLPVMAGANVLTFGAGSRLTVL.

The sample holds a few counts of this clonotype. The gene calls are TRBV5-1 and TRBJ2-3; 12 bases line up with TRBD2. The CDR3 is made up of 15 amino acids. Germline CDR1 is SGHRS and CDR2 is YFSETQ. The V and J ends lost 4 bases and 4 bases, in that order; junction bases with no gene match: 4. The CDR3 region has the DNA TGCGCCAGCAGCATGACTAGCGGGGGACCAGATACGCAGTATTTT. This gives the protein CASSMTSGGPDTQYF.

CDR3: CASSYREVGKNIQYF. DNA of the CDR3: TGTGCCAGTAGTTACAGGGAGGTCGGCAAAAACATTCAGTACTTC. This chain connects TRBV19 to TRBJ2-4, with D possibly called TRBD1 or TRBD2 (6 bases each). Germline CDR1 is LNHDA and CDR2 is SQIVND (reference sequence). V lost 5 bases and J 3 bases, leaving 14 bases between the germline ends. The CDR3 sequence is 15 residues long.

This clonotype has ten or more counts. The chain carries TRBV28 and TRBJ2-5, with D unresolved. The CDR3 sequence is 13 residues long. Germline V gives CDR1 MDHEN, CDR2 SYDVKM. Deletions cut 6 bases from V and 5 bases from J, with 13 bases between. Here the CDR3 reads CASRPGTRETQYF. The CDR3 DNA is TGTGCCAGCAGGCCCGGAACCCGGGAGACCCAGTACTTC.

This clonotype was seen ten or more times. The chain employs TRBV12-3 or TRBV12-4 and TRBJ1-2; 10 bases are shared with TRBD1. With V trimmed by 6 bases and J by 0 bases, 4 bases remained unmatched. The CDR3 has 15 residues. CDR3 region: CASRAGQGSNYGYTF. CDR3 nucleotides: TGTGCCAGCAGGGCGGGACAGGGGTCTAACTATGGCTACACCTTC.

This clonotype was detected ten times or more. The chain couples TRBV4-2 to TRBJ1-6, with 7 bases that match TRBD1. There are 16 residues in the CDR3. CDR1 LGHNA and CDR2 YNFKEQ come from the germline V gene. V dropped 0 bases and J dropped 7; count of bases not matched to a gene: 6. The CDR3 is CASSQEGGTANSPLHF. The CDR3 bases are TGTGCCAGCAGCCAAGAGGGGGGGACAGCCAATTCACCCCTCCACTTT.

This chain connects TRBV12-5 to TRBJ2-3; D unclear. From germline, CDR1 is LGHNT and CDR2 FRNRAP. Trimming removed 6 bases from V and 6 bases from J, with 13 bases in between. The CDR3 has 13 amino acids. The CDR3 loop reads CASGSAAPDTQYF. CDR3 nucleotide sequence: TGTGCTAGTGGGTCTGCGGCCCCCGATACGCAGTATTTT.

This clonotype occurred many times. The CDR3 DNA is TGTGCCACCACCCCGAGGGACAGTAGCGGAGGCTACACCTTC. It specifies CATTPRDSSGGYTF. The J gene is TRBJ1-2, the V gene TRBV7-9; 7 nucleotides match TRBD1. The CDR3 totals 14 residues. Germline V gene data show CDR1 as SEHNR and CDR2 as FQNEAQ (reference sequence). J was trimmed by 8 bases and V by 10 bases; bases with no gene match: 16.

This clonotype was observed a few times. It is unclear where the CDR3 begins or ends on the DNA, so no DNA is shown, and the CDR3 is as TCRdb lists it. The rearrangement joins TRBV12-3 or TRBV12-4 to TRBJ1-2. The CDR3 region is 13 residues in length, termini included. The CDR3 loop is CASSSSDKYGYTF.

The chain uses TRBV6-5 and TRBJ2-3; 12 nucleotides agree with TRBD1. This CDR3 region has 16 residues. V lost 0 bases, J lost 4 bases, and 2 bases stayed unmatched. Germline CDR1 is MNHEY and CDR2 is SVGAGI. DNA of the CDR3: TGTGCCAGCAGTTACTCGGGGACAGGGGGCGCAGATACGCAGTATTTT. Amino acids: CASSYSGTGGADTQYF.